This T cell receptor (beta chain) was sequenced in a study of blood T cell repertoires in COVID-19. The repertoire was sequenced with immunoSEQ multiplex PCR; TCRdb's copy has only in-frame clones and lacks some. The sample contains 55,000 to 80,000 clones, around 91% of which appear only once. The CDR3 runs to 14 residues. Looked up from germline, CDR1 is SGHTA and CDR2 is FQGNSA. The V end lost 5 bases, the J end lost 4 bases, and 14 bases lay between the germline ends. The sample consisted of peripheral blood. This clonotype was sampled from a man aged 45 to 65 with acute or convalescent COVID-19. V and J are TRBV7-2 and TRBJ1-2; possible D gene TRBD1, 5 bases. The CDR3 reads CASSPQGGGYGYTF. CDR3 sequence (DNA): TGTGCCAGCAGCCCTCAGGGCGGGGGCTATGGCTACACCTTC.